This record covers a single T cell receptor (beta chain). Its target is unknown. This sample stems from a study of identical twins. Overall study findings and caveats: In zero-insertion analyses, partial confounding could arise from invariant MAIT and iNKT cells.

V was cut by 6 bases and J by 4 bases, with 15 bases left in between. Per germline, CDR1 MNHNS and CDR2 SASEGT. This CDR3 region has 14 residues. Unique molecular identifiers were present on the cDNA, which also gained a universal primer site by template switching. From the 5' RACE reads, TCRdb called clonotypes with MiXCR, one entry per CDR3 protein. Of around 480,000 distinct CDR3 sequences in the sample, about 14% are singletons; the top ten hold approximately 0.52%. These data are also associated with another study on yellow fever vaccine responses in identical twins.

Sample: CD4+ T cells sorted from blood. The chain joins TRBV6-1 to TRBJ1-1; D ambiguous. This receptor was identified in a woman between 18 and 30 years old in good health. The CDR3 sequence: CASSGVVRGTEAFF. CDR3 DNA: TGTGCCAGCAGCGGGGTTGTCCGCGGCACTGAAGCTTTCTTT.